A selection of T cell receptor beta chains follows, all from one sample in a study of blood T cell repertoires in COVID-19. Assay: immunoSEQ multiplex PCR; the TCRdb copy retains only in-frame clones and omits some. The table includes around 180,000 clones, roughly nine tenths detected once. Sequenced input: peripheral blood. All receptors come from a man between 65 and 80 years old with active or convalescent COVID-19. Each CDR3 is given without its conserved first and last residue. Fields, in order: J gene, V gene, clone size, CDR3 protein. Rows give clone size only sometimes, using once, few, many, or a class for an expanded clone.

>TRBJ1-3|TRBV5-4|-
ASSKGGPHSGNTIY
>TRBJ1-2|TRBV5-1|-
ASSLQVAAGYT
>TRBJ2-7|TRBV4-2|-
ASSRVQLGNSYEQY
>TRBJ2-3|TRBV5-1|few
ASSWKDRDTQY
>TRBJ1-1|TRBV28|-
ASRLSTGNEAF
>TRBJ2-1|TRBV19|-
ASKGTGIWSSYNEQF
>TRBJ2-1|TRBV12-3/TRBV12-4|-
ASSPGRNEQF
>TRBJ2-7|TRBV14|-
ASSQHRGSYEQY
>TRBJ1-5|TRBV7-8|-
ASSNGQGASYSNQPQH
>TRBJ1-2|TRBV7-2|-
ASSLLGEITGYT
>TRBJ2-3|TRBV10-3|-
AISPQDSGGVDTQY
>TRBJ1-6|TRBV10-3|-
AISEGTGNSPLH
>TRBJ1-1|TRBV19|-
ASRDDRVREAF
>TRBJ1-5|TRBV15|-
ATSRDVLGPGQPQH
>TRBJ2-7|TRBV7-8|-
ASSLGHSSYEQY
>TRBJ2-7|TRBV3-1/TRBV3-2|once
ASSQSIRREQY
>TRBJ1-3|TRBV15|-
ATSRGDGQGRLRNTIY
>TRBJ2-5|TRBV18|once
ASSPQAGEGETQY
>TRBJ2-2|TRBV27|-
ASSITNTGELF
>TRBJ1-4|TRBV7-8|-
ASSRSVGLFEKLF
>TRBJ2-1|TRBV19|-
ASSPTSGRGYNEQF
>TRBJ1-5|TRBV6-5|-
ASRNRVRNQPQH
>TRBJ1-1|TRBV6-1|-
ASSTYRGMNTEAF
>TRBJ2-5|TRBV6-6|-
ASSYSGGSAETQY
>TRBJ2-7|TRBV30|-
AWGQGPYEQY
>TRBJ1-6|TRBV7-2|-
ASSLREPGHNNSPLH
>TRBJ1-4|TRBV2|-
ASRGSLPGNEKLF
>TRBJ2-1|TRBV6-2/TRBV6-3|-
ASSYLAGGANEQF
>TRBJ1-5|TRBV20-1|-
SASTGTSNQPQH
>TRBJ1-4|TRBV18|-
ASSPEGRGEKLF
>TRBJ2-6|TRBV2|-
ASSPSRSSGANVLT
>TRBJ2-7|TRBV7-2|-
ASSHYPGHNYEQY
>TRBJ2-3|TRBV6-5|-
ASSTQQQPDTQY
>TRBJ2-7|TRBV11-2|-
ASSLSGQRYEQY
>TRBJ2-2|TRBV11-2|-
ASSPGEASGELF
>TRBJ1-3|TRBV10-2|few
ASSESGRASGNTIY
>TRBJ2-7|TRBV15|-
ATSPQRARGYEQY
>TRBJ2-7|TRBV5-4|-
ASSYDKGVSYEQY
>TRBJ2-5|TRBV15|-
ATSRGTSGSRETQY
>TRBJ1-2|TRBV6-5|-
ASRRQGSGYT
>TRBJ2-2|TRBV4-3|-
ASSHKTGTANTGELF
>TRBJ1-2|TRBV19|-
ASSTAGGINYGYT